This is a list of T cell receptor beta chains from one sample in a study of T cell repertoires in cytomegalovirus infection. TCRdb fed the reads into MiXCR, producing one record per CDR3 protein. Among approximately 500,000 distinct CDR3 sequences listed, approximately 15% were seen once. Sequencing used CD8+ T cells from PBMCs. The receptors derive from a human donor in good health (CMV status not recorded). Some clones in this sample may be carry-over from other donors' samples. CDR3s include the opening cysteine and the closing phenylalanine or tryptophan. A D gene is named only where the DNA matches it firmly. Part of the rows lack a size; the others show once, few, many or a class for expanded clones.

V gene	D gene	J gene	CDR3 length	clone size	CDR3 DNA	CDR3 protein
TRBV7-9	.	TRBJ2-3	14	many	TGTGCCAGCAGCCCCGGACTCCGGGGAGATACGCAGTATTTT	CASSPGLRGDTQYF
TRBV4-2	.	TRBJ2-7	17	many	TGTGCCAGCAGCCAAGGAGCCGGGACATACAGCTCCTACGAGCAGTACTTC	CASSQGAGTYSSYEQYF
TRBV28	TRBD2	TRBJ2-2	18	many	TGTGCCAGCAGCCCGGGCCCAAGCGGGGAGGGTCACACCGGGGAGCTGTTTTTT	CASSPGPSGEGHTGELFF
TRBV20-1	TRBD1	TRBJ1-1	15	.	TGCAGTGCCCAGGGGGCCACACCTTTGAACACTGAAGCTTTCTTT	CSAQGATPLNTEAFF
TRBV11-2	TRBD2	TRBJ2-1	15	many	TGTGCCAGCATGGGCGGGAGGGATTCCTACAATGAGCAGTTCTTC	CASMGGRDSYNEQFF
TRBV7-3	.	TRBJ2-1	13	many	TGTGCCAGCAGCTTGTTCGGTTACAATGAGCAGTTCTTC	CASSLFGYNEQFF
TRBV11-2	.	TRBJ1-6	14	.	TGTGCCAGCAGCTTGGGGGAGACGAATTCACCCCTCCACTTT	CASSLGETNSPLHF
TRBV27	TRBD2	TRBJ2-3	17	.	TGTGCCAGCAGTTCACCCTGGAGCGGGGATGACACAGATACGCAGTATTTT	CASSSPWSGDDTDTQYF
TRBV3-1	.	TRBJ2-7	16	few	TGTGCCAGCAGCCAAGACTGGAGACAGAAATACTACGAGCAGTACTTC	CASSQDWRQKYYEQYF
TRBV7-9	TRBD1	TRBJ2-1	14	many	TGTGCCAGCAGCGGGAGGGACAGGGTAAATGAGCAGTTCTTC	CASSGRDRVNEQFF
TRBV3-1	TRBD1	TRBJ1-2	18	.	TGTGCCAGCACCCCAGGGCCGGGAACCCAGGGGGCTAACTATGGCTACACCTTC	CASTPGPGTQGANYGYTF
TRBV7-8	TRBD1	TRBJ1-1	15	many	TGTGCCAGCAGCTACGATTCAGGGGGCGAAACTGAAGCTTTCTTT	CASSYDSGGETEAFF
TRBV6-1	.	TRBJ2-4	20	many	TGTGCCAGCAGTGAACAATTGGAGATGTCTGCATCACTAGCCAAAAACATTCAGTACTTC	CASSEQLEMSASLAKNIQYF
TRBV5-4	.	TRBJ2-1	15	few	TGTGCCAGCAGCTTAGGGCGGGGCCCTGGAGTTGAGCAGTTCTTC	CASSLGRGPGVEQFF
TRBV6-6	TRBD2	TRBJ2-1	15	few	TGTGCCAGCAGTTACTCTGGCGGGGGAAGGAATGAGCAGTTCTTC	CASSYSGGGRNEQFF
TRBV2	TRBD2	TRBJ2-7	15	.	TGTGCCAGCAGTGAGAATGGGCGGGGGGTCTACGAGCAGTACTTC	CASSENGRGVYEQYF